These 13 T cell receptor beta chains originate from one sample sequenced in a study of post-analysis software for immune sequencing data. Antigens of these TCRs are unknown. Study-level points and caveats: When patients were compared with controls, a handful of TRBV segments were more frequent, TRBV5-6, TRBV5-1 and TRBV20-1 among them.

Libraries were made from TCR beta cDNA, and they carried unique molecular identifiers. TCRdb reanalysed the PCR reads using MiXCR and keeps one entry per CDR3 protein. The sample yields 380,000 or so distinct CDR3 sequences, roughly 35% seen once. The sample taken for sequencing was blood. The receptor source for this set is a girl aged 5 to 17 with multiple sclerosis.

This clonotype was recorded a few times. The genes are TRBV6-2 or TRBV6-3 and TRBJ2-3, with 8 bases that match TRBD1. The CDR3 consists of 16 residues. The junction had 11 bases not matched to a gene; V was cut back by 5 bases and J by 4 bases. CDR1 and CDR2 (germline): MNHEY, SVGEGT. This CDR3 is CASSQTSGGSPDTQYF. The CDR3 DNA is TGTGCCAGCAGTCAAACCTCAGGGGGCAGCCCAGATACGCAGTATTTT.

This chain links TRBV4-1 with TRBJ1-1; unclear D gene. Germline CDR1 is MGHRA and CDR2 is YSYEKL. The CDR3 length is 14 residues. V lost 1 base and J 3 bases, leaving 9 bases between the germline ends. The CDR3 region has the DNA TGCGCCAGCAGCCAAGTTGGAGAAGACACTGAAGCTTTCTTT. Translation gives CASSQVGEDTEAFF.

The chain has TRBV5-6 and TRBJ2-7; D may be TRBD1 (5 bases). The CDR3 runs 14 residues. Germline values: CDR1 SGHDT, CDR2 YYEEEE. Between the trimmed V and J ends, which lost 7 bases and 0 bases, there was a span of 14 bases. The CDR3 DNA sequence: TGTGCCAGCGGTCGAAGGGGCCCCTCCTACGAGCAGTACTTC. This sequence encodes CASGRRGPSYEQYF.

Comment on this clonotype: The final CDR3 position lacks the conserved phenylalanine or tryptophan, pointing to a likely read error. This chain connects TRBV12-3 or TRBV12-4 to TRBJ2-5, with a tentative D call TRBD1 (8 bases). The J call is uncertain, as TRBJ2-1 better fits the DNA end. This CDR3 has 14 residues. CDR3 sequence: CASTVQGGQETQFV. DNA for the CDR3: TGTGCCAGCACCGTACAGGGGGGGCAAGAGACCCAGTTCGTC.

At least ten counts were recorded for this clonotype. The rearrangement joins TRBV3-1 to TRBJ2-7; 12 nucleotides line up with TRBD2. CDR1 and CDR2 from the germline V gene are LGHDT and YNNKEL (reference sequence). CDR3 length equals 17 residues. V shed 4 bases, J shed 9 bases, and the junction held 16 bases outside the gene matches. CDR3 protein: CASSPTQLAGGHGGQYF. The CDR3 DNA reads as TGTGCCAGCAGCCCTACCCAACTAGCGGGGGGACACGGAGGGCAGTACTTC.

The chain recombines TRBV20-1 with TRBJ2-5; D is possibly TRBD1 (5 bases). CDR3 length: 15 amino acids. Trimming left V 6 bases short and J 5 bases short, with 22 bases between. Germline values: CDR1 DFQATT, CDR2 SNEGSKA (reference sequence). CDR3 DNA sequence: TGCAGTGCCAGGGCCTTTGGAGCTAACGAGGAGACCCAGTACTTC. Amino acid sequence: CSARAFGANEETQYF.

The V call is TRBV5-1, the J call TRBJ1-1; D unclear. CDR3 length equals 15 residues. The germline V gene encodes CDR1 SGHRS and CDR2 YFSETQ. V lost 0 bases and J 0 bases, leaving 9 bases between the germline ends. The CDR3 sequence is CASSLEAGLNTEAFF. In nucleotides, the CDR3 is TGCGCCAGCAGCTTGGAGGCAGGATTGAACACTGAAGCTTTCTTT.

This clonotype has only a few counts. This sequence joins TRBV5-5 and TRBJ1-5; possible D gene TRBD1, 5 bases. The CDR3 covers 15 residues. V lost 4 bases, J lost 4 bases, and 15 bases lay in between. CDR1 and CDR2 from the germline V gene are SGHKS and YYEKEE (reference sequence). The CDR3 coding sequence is TGTGCCAGCAGCCTGACAGCTCTTACAAATCAGCCCCAGCATTTT. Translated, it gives CASSLTALTNQPQHF.

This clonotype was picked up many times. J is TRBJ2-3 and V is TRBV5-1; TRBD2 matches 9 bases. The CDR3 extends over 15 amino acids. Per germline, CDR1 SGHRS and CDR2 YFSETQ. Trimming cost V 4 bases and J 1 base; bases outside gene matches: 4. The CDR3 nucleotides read TGCGCCAGCAGCCCCGGGACTAGCCGCACAGATACGCAGTATTTT. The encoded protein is CASSPGTSRTDTQYF.

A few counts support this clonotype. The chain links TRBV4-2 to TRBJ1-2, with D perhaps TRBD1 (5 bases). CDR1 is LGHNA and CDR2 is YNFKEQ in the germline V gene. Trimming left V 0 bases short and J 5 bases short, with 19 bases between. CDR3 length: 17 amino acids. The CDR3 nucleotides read TGTGCCAGCAGCCAAGAAGACCGGGGGAGGGCCGGGTATGGCTACACCTTC. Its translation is CASSQEDRGRAGYGYTF.

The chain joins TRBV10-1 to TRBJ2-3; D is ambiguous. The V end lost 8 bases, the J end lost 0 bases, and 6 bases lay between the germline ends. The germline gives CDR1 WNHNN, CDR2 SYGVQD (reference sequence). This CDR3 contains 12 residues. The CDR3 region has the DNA TGCGCCAGCGGGGTGAGCACAGATACGCAGTATTTT. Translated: CASGVSTDTQYF.

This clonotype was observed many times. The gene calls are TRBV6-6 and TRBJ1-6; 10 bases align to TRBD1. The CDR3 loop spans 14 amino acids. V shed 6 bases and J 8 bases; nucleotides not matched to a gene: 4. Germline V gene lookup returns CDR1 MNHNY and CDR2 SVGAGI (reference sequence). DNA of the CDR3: TGTGCCAGCAGACAAGGGACAGGGGATTCACCCCTCCACTTT. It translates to CASRQGTGDSPLHF.

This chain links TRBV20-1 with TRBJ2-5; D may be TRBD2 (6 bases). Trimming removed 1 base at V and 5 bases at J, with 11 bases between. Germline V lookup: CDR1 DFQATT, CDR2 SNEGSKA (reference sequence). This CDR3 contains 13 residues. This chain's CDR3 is CSARVNLAETQYF. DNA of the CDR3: TGCAGTGCTAGAGTGAACCTAGCGGAGACCCAGTACTTC.